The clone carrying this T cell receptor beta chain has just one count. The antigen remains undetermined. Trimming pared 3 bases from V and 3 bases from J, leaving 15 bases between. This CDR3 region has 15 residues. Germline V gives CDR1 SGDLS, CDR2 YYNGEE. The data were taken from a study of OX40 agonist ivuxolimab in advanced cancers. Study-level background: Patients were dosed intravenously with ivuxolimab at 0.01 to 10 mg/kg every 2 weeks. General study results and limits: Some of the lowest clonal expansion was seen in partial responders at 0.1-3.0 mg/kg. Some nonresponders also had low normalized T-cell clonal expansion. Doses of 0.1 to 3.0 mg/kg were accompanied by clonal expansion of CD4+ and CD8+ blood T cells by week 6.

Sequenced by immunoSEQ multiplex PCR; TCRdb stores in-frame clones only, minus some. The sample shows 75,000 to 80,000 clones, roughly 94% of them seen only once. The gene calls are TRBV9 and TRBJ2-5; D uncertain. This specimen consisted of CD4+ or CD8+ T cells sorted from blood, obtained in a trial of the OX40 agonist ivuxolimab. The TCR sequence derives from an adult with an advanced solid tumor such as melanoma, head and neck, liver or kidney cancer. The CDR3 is CASSAPSGGEETQYF. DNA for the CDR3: TGTGCCAGCAGCGCCCCCTCTGGTGGGGAAGAGACCCAGTACTTC.